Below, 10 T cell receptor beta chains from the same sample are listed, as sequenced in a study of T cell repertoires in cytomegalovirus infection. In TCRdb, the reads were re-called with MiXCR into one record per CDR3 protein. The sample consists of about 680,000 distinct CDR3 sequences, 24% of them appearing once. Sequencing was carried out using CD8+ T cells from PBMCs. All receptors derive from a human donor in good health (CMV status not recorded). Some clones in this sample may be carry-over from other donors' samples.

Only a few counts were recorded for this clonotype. The CDR3 sequence: CASTGWAQGADNEQFF. DNA for the CDR3: TGTGCCAGTACAGGCTGGGCACAGGGGGCGGACAATGAGCAGTTCTTC. This chain connects TRBV19 to TRBJ2-1; the match to TRBD1 covers 9 bases. The germline gives CDR1 LNHDA, CDR2 SQIVND (reference sequence). The CDR3 has 16 residues. The V and J ends lost 7 bases and 5 bases, in that order; junction bases with no gene match: 12.

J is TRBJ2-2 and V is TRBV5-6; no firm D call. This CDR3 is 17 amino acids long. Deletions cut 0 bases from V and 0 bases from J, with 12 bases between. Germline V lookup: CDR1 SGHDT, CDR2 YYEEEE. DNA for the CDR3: TGTGCCAGCAGCTTGGCCGACGGGCGATCGAACACCGGGGAGCTGTTTTTT. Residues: CASSLADGRSNTGELFF.

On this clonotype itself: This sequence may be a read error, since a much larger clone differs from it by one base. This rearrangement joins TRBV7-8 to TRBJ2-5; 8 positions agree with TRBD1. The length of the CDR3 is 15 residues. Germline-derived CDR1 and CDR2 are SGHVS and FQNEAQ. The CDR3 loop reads CVSSLLPDREETQYF. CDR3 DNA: TGTGTCAGCAGCTTACTCCCGGACAGGGAAGAGACCCAGTACTTC.

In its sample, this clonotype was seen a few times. This CDR3 reads CASSWDRAAEQYF. CDR3 in DNA: TGTGCCAGCAGTTGGGACAGGGCCGCCGAGCAGTACTTC. J is TRBJ2-7 and V is TRBV6-6, with 9 nucleotides matching TRBD1. CDR1 is MNHNY, CDR2 SVGAGI, per germline (reference sequence). The V gene end was trimmed by 4 bases and the J gene end by 6 bases; junction bases not matched to a gene: 4. The CDR3 spans 13 residues.

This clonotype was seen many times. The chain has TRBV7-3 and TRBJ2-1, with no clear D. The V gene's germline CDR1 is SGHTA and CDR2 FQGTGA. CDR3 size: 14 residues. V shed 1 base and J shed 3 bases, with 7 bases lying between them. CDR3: CASSLNGDYNEQFF. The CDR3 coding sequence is TGTGCCAGCAGCTTAAATGGGGACTACAATGAGCAGTTCTTC.

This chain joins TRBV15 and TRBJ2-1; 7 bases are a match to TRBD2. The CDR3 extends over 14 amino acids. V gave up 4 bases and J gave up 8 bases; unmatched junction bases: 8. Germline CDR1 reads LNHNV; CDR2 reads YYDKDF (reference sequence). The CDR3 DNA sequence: TGTGCCACCAGCACCCCGGGGGGTGTGGATGAGCAGTTCTTC. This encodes CATSTPGGVDEQFF.

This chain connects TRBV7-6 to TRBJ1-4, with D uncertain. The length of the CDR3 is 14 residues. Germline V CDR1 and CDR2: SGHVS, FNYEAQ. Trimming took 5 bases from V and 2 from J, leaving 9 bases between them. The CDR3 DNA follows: TGTGCCAGCAGCCGAGGGTGGACTAATGAAAAACTGTTTTTT. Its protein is CASSRGWTNEKLFF.

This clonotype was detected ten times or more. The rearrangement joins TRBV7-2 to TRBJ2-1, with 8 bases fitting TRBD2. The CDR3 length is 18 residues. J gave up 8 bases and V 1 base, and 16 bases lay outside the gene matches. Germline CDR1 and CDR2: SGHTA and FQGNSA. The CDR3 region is CASSLDGGARLATDEQFF. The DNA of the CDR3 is TGTGCCAGCAGCTTAGACGGGGGCGCCCGACTAGCGACGGATGAGCAGTTCTTC. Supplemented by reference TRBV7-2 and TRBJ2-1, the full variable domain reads GAGVSQSPSNKVTEKGKDVELRCDPISGHTALYWYRQSLGQGLEFLIYFQGNSAPDKSGLPSDRFSAERTGGSVSTLTIQRTQQEDSAVYLCASSLDGGARLATDEQFFGPGTRLTVL.

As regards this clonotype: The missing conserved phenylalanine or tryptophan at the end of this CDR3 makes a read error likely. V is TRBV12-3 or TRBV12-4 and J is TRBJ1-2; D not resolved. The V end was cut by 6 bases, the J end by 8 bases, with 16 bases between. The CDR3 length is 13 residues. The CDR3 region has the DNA TGTGCCAGCAGCCCCGGCCCGACTCTCGGCTACACCTAC. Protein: CASSPGPTLGYTY.

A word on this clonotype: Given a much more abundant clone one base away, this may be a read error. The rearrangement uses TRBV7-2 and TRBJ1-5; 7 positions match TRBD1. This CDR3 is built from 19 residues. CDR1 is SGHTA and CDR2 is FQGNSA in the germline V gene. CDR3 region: CANSSHRGTGTDYREPQHF. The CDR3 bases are TGTGCCAACAGCTCTCACCGGGGGACGGGGACAGATTATCGGGAGCCCCAGCATTTT.